The 14 T cell receptor beta chains given below trace back to one sample, sequenced in a study of molecular identifiers for immune sequencing clone quantification. TCRdb independently ran MiXCR on the PCR reads; one entry per CDR3 protein. Of over 600,000 distinct CDR3 sequences in the sample, just under 20% were seen once. The sequenced sample consisted of naive CD8+ T cells from blood, with Jurkat cell RNA spiked in. Subset noted: FACS-sorted CD8+CD4-CCR7+CD45RA+ naive T cells. These receptors were obtained from a human donor in good health. Some libraries in this study had Jurkat cell RNA spiked in.

This clonotype was detected many times. V gene TRBV7-2 combines with J gene TRBJ2-3; 12 bases fit TRBD2. From germline, CDR1 is SGHTA and CDR2 FQGNSA. The CDR3 is 18 residues long. Trimming removed 2 bases from V and 2 bases from J; junction bases left unmatched: 8. This CDR3 reads CASSLPLAGGPNTDTQYF. CDR3 bases: TGTGCCAGCAGCTTACCGCTAGCGGGGGGGCCTAACACAGATACGCAGTATTTT.

The sample holds many counts of this clonotype. The chain recombines TRBV29-1 with TRBJ2-2; D gene unclear. The CDR3 is 13 amino acids. V lost 6 bases to trimming and J lost 0 bases, with 8 bases between them. From germline, CDR1 is SQVTM and CDR2 ANQGSEA. CDR3 DNA: TGCAGCGTAACAAGCGCGAACACCGGGGAGCTGTTTTTT. Amino acid sequence: CSVTSANTGELFF.

The gene calls are TRBV5-6 and TRBJ2-1; D is unclear. Germline V gives CDR1 SGHDT, CDR2 YYEEEE. The length of the CDR3 is 12 residues. Deletions cut 4 bases from V and 8 bases from J, with 10 bases between. CDR3: CASSGLSHEQFF. DNA for the CDR3: TGTGCCAGCAGCGGGCTGAGCCATGAGCAGTTCTTC.

This clonotype showed up many times. The chain uses TRBV12-3 or TRBV12-4 and TRBJ1-5; no definite D call. Trimming took off 4 bases at V and 3 bases at J, with 16 bases between the two ends. This CDR3 spans 16 amino acids. This CDR3 is CASSSTVLGANQPQHF. CDR3 nucleotide sequence: TGTGCCAGCAGTTCCACCGTGCTGGGCGCCAATCAGCCCCAGCATTTT.

The chain joins TRBV12-3 or TRBV12-4 to TRBJ2-7, with TRBD1 identical over 9 bases. CDR3 length equals 13 residues. Unmatched junction bases numbered 5, after V lost 6 bases and J lost 5 bases. The chain's CDR3 is CASSRDRDHEQYF. The CDR3 DNA sequence: TGTGCCAGCAGCCGGGACAGGGATCACGAGCAGTACTTC.

This clonotype was counted a few times. The CDR3 bases are TGTGCCAGCAGCCCAGACAGGGCACTCAACCGGGAGCTGTTTTTT. It translates to CASSPDRALNRELFF. This sequence joins TRBV12-3 or TRBV12-4 and TRBJ2-2; 7 bases agree with TRBD1. This CDR3 has 15 amino acids. After removal of 6 bases from V and 9 bases from J, the junction contained 13 bases not matched to a gene.

This clonotype has more than one count but fewer than ten. A much larger clone differs by one base, so this may be a read error. The chain joins TRBV20-1 to TRBJ2-7; 10 positions agree with TRBD2. The CDR3 length is 13 residues. CDR1 and CDR2 (germline): DFQATT, SNEGSKA (reference sequence). J gave up 6 bases and V 4 bases, and 6 bases lay outside the gene matches. The CDR3 DNA is TGCAGTGCTACGGGACTAGCGAGCTGCGAGCAGTACTTC. Amino acids: CSATGLASCEQYF.

At least ten counts were recorded for this clonotype. V is TRBV29-1 and J is TRBJ1-4; TRBD1 agrees at 10 bases. The CDR3 is 15 residues long. Germline values: CDR1 SQVTM, CDR2 ANQGSEA. V shed 4 bases, J shed 11 bases, and the junction held 13 bases outside the gene matches. The CDR3 region has the DNA TGCAGCGTTGCGACGCACCGGGACAGGGGAGTGAAACTGTTTTTT. Encoded protein: CSVATHRDRGVKLFF.

In this sample, this clonotype turned up a few times. For the CDR3, the DNA is TGCGCCAGCAGCTTCACCGCAACTAATGAAAAACTGTTTTTT. It is translated as CASSFTATNEKLFF. This rearrangement joins TRBV5-1 to TRBJ1-4; D uncertain. The CDR3 sequence is 14 residues long. The V and J ends lost 2 bases and 0 bases respectively, with 5 bases between them. Germline V lookup: CDR1 SGHRS, CDR2 YFSETQ.

This clonotype was counted ten times or more. The genes are TRBV12-3 or TRBV12-4 and TRBJ2-3; D gene unclear. This CDR3 comprises 16 residues. The V and J ends lost 1 base and 5 bases respectively, with 16 bases between them. The CDR3 sequence is CASSLGEVEWVDTQYF. In nucleotides, the CDR3 is TGTGCCAGCAGTTTAGGAGAGGTGGAATGGGTAGATACGCAGTATTTT.

This clonotype was picked up many times. The chain is built from TRBV6-2 or TRBV6-3 and TRBJ2-7; 9 nucleotides agree with TRBD2. V shed 0 bases, J shed 6 bases, and the junction held 3 bases outside the gene matches. From germline, CDR1 is MNHEY and CDR2 SVGEGT. This CDR3 has 14 amino acids. In DNA form, the CDR3 reads TGTGCCAGCAGTTACTCAGCTAGCGGGGTCGAGCAGTACTTC. It is translated as CASSYSASGVEQYF.

V usage is TRBV30 and J usage is TRBJ2-1; 11 bases agree with TRBD2. Trimming removed 2 bases from V and 6 bases from J; junction bases left unmatched: 6. This CDR3 has 15 residues. The germline V gene encodes CDR1 GTSNPN and CDR2 SVGIG (reference sequence). CDR3 region: CAWSLTSGMVNEQFF. The CDR3 nucleotides are TGTGCCTGGAGTTTGACTAGCGGGATGGTCAATGAGCAGTTCTTC.

V is TRBV12-2 and J is TRBJ2-3; the table gives TRBD2 as D, unverified against the DNA. TRBV12-2 is labeled a pseudogene. The length of the CDR3 is 21 residues. This CDR3 reads CASRLIRDGTQREKSTDTQYF. The CDR3 DNA reads TGTGCAAGTCGCCTAATCCGGGACGGTACCCAGCGGGAGAAGAGCACAGATACGCAGTATTTT.

The rearrangement links TRBV12-3 or TRBV12-4 to TRBJ2-7; possibly TRBD2 for D (5 bases). The length of the CDR3 is 14 residues. V gave up 3 bases and J gave up 2 bases, with 11 bases separating them. The CDR3 nucleotides are TGTGCCAGCAGTTTTAATGACGGGACCTACGAGCAGTACTTC. As protein: CASSFNDGTYEQYF.